These 19 T cell receptor beta chains share one sample of origin, sequenced in a study of blood T cells in healthy people across ages. For the second PCR, which ran for about 7 to 11 cycles, a sample-barcoded 5' primer and a J-beta primer mix were used. TCRdb ran MiXCR on the 5' RACE reads and lists one entry per CDR3 protein. The repertoire holds around 800,000 distinct CDR3 sequences, with approximately 48% as singletons. The sequenced material came from blood. Receptors originate from a man aged 55 to 69 in good health.

The DNA of the CDR3 is TGTGCCAGCTCCATGGGTGTAGGCTATGGCTACACCTTC. Protein product: CASSMGVGYGYTF. The V and J genes are TRBV12-3 or TRBV12-4 and TRBJ1-2; no reliable D call. This CDR3 contains 13 residues. V lost 8 bases, J lost 4 bases, and 14 bases lay in between.

The rearrangement uses TRBV7-9 and TRBJ1-4; weak D call: TRBD1 (5 bases). Germline V gene lookup returns CDR1 SEHNR and CDR2 FQNEAQ (reference sequence). CDR3 size: 15 residues. V shed 5 bases and J shed 6 bases, with 16 bases lying between them. Written as DNA, the CDR3 is TGTGCCAGCAGCGCACACCGGGACTCACATGAAAAACTGTTTTTT. Amino acid sequence: CASSAHRDSHEKLFF.

This clonotype was counted a few times. This chain connects TRBV28 to TRBJ2-7; no firm D call. V was clipped by 6 bases and J by 4 bases, with 10 bases between them. The length of the CDR3 is 12 residues. CDR1 and CDR2 from the germline V gene are MDHEN and SYDVKM. CDR3 amino acids: CASSPQQYEQYF. In DNA form, the CDR3 reads TGTGCCAGCAGCCCTCAGCAGTACGAGCAGTACTTC.

The chain links TRBV7-2 to TRBJ2-4, with TRBD1 as a possible D gene (6 bases). This CDR3 comprises 16 residues. Germline values: CDR1 SGHTA, CDR2 FQGNSA. V gave up 8 bases and J gave up 0 bases, with 17 bases separating them. The CDR3 nucleotides are TGTGCCAGCGGCACACGGGACAATCTAGCCAAAAACATTCAGTACTTC. Protein product: CASGTRDNLAKNIQYF. The variable domain in full, completed from reference TRBV7-2 and TRBJ2-4, reads GAGVSQSPSNKVTEKGKDVELRCDPISGHTALYWYRQSLGQGLEFLIYFQGNSAPDKSGLPSDRFSAERTGGSVSTLTIQRTQQEDSAVYLCASGTRDNLAKNIQYFGAGTRLSVL.

This clonotype turned up a few times. The chain employs TRBV7-6 and TRBJ2-7; D perhaps matches TRBD1 (6 bases). The CDR3 consists of 13 residues. CDR1 SGHVS and CDR2 FNYEAQ come from the germline V gene. Trimming cost V 1 base and J 6 bases, with 10 bases left between them. The chain's CDR3 is CASSLEGVSEQYF. The CDR3 DNA is TGTGCCAGCAGCTTAGAGGGGGTTTCCGAGCAGTACTTC.

This clonotype was recorded at least ten times. This rearrangement joins TRBV4-3 to TRBJ1-2, with no clear D. The ends were cut back, 0 bases at V and 3 bases at J, with 14 bases in the middle. Germline loops: CDR1 LGHNA, CDR2 YSLEER. The CDR3 has 16 amino acids. The CDR3 here is CASSQDSSREYYGYTF. For the CDR3, the DNA is TGCGCCAGCAGCCAAGACTCTTCAAGGGAATACTATGGCTACACCTTC.

This rearrangement joins TRBV11-2 to TRBJ2-7, with a possible D match to TRBD1 (5 bases). Germline V gene sequence: CDR1 SGHAT, CDR2 FQNNGV. The CDR3 is 16 residues long. The germline V and J ends were trimmed by 3 bases and 7 bases, with 22 bases remaining between them. CDR3 loop: CASSFGLLRGYNEQYF. In DNA, the CDR3 is TGTGCCAGCAGCTTCGGGTTGTTAAGGGGCTACAATGAGCAGTACTTC.

Note on this clonotype: This may be a read error, as it is one base from a much larger clone. This chain uses TRBV20-1 with TRBJ2-5; possible D gene TRBD2, 5 bases. V gave up 3 bases and J gave up 11 bases, with 22 bases separating them. The CDR3 is 14 amino acids. The germline gives CDR1 DFQATT, CDR2 SNEGSKA (reference sequence). As DNA, the CDR3 is TGCAGTGCTAGCCTAGCTCTAGATGACAATGAGCAGTACTTC. Translation: CSASLALDDNEQYF.

This clonotype has only a few counts. The chain joins TRBV6-5 to TRBJ2-1; TRBD2 agrees at 10 bases. Germline V CDR1 and CDR2: MNHEY, SVGAGI. V lost 6 bases and J lost 8; bases outside the gene matches: 10. The CDR3 has 15 amino acids. The chain's CDR3 is CASRLKAGGLHEQFF. The CDR3 DNA follows: TGTGCCAGCAGACTCAAAGCGGGGGGGCTACATGAGCAGTTCTTC.

J is TRBJ1-4 and V is TRBV5-1; D gene uncertain. This CDR3 has 18 residues. Trimming removed 4 bases at V and 0 bases at J, with 19 bases between. The germline CDR1 and CDR2 sequences are SGHRS and YFSETQ. CDR3 protein: CASSPNLGPIPTNEKLFF. Written as DNA, the CDR3 is TGCGCCAGCAGCCCCAACCTGGGTCCGATCCCAACTAATGAAAAACTGTTTTTT.

This clonotype was detected a few times. This chain joins TRBV12-5 and TRBJ1-4; 7 bases align to TRBD1. Germline CDR1 and CDR2: LGHNT and FRNRAP. Unmatched junction bases numbered 7, after V lost 6 bases and J lost 0 bases. The CDR3 spans 16 residues. CDR3 coding DNA: TGTGCTAGTGGCCGGGGACAGCCTACAACTAATGAAAAACTGTTTTTT. Encoded protein: CASGRGQPTTNEKLFF.

This sequence joins TRBV12-3 or TRBV12-4 and TRBJ2-7, with 8 positions matching TRBD2. CDR3 length equals 14 residues. V lost 6 bases and J lost 0; bases outside the gene matches: 4. The CDR3 protein is CASSRLALSYEQYF. CDR3 sequence (DNA): TGTGCCAGCAGCCGACTAGCGCTCTCCTACGAGCAGTACTTC.

This clonotype was seen only a few times. The chain links TRBV29-1 to TRBJ2-1, with 11 bases matching TRBD1. Germline assignment: CDR1 SQVTM and CDR2 ANQGSEA. The ends lost 6 bases at V and 9 bases at J; junction bases unmatched: 13. The CDR3 is made up of 15 amino acids. The CDR3 region has the DNA TGCAGCGTCCCTGCCGGGACAGGGGGTGGCAGTGAGCAGTTCTTC. Encoded protein: CSVPAGTGGGSEQFF.

This chain connects TRBV15 to TRBJ2-6; D might be TRBD1 (5 bases). The CDR3 spans 13 residues. Looked up from germline, CDR1 is LNHNV and CDR2 is YYDKDF (reference sequence). Trimming stripped 11 bases from V and 2 bases from J, with 10 bases between. The DNA of the CDR3 is TGTGCCGTAAGGACACCTGGGGCCAACGTCCTGACTTTC. Translation: CAVRTPGANVLTF.

Only a few counts were recorded for this clonotype. The V gene is TRBV6-2 or TRBV6-3, the J gene TRBJ1-5; D might be TRBD1 (6 bases). There are 16 residues in the CDR3. The V end was cut by 5 bases, the J end by 0 bases, with 14 bases between. CDR1 MNHEY and CDR2 SVGEGT come from the germline V gene. In DNA, the CDR3 is TGTGCCAGCAGTCCAAGACAGGCCTATAGCAATCAGCCCCAGCATTTT. Its translation is CASSPRQAYSNQPQHF.

A note on this clonotype: Relative to the germline gene, one junction end is altered; a read error may explain this. The chain carries TRBV12-3 or TRBV12-4 and TRBJ1-6; 8 positions agree with TRBD1. The CDR3 is made up of 16 amino acids. CDR3 region: CASSATGETYKSPLHF. CDR3 coding DNA: TGTGCCAGCAGTGCGACAGGGGAAACCTATAAGTCACCCCTCCACTTT.

This clonotype was observed many times. This may be a read error, as it is one base from a much larger clone. This chain joins TRBV29-1 and TRBJ2-1; TRBD1 aligns across 9 bases. The end of the DNA is better explained by TRBJ2-7, so the J call may be wrong. The CDR3 covers 17 residues. Germline values: CDR1 SQVTM, CDR2 ANQGSEA. CDR3 in DNA: TGCAGCGTTGTAGGGACAGGGACATTAAGCTCCTACAATGAGCAGTACTTC. Translated: CSVVGTGTLSSYNEQYF.

V is TRBV3-1 and J is TRBJ1-5; unclear D gene. With 1 base removed from V and 6 bases from J, the gap between germline ends came to 10 bases. The CDR3 sequence is 14 residues long. Looked up from germline, CDR1 is LGHDT and CDR2 is YNNKEL (reference sequence). The CDR3 nucleotides are TGTGCCAGCAGCCAAGGGCTTGGGCCTCAGCCCCAGCATTTT. As protein: CASSQGLGPQPQHF.

This rearrangement joins TRBV12-3 or TRBV12-4 to TRBJ1-2, with D perhaps TRBD1 (5 bases). The CDR3 consists of 13 residues. The V and J ends lost 5 bases and 6 bases respectively, with 13 bases between them. The DNA for the CDR3 is TGTGCCAGCAGTGGTCCAGGGATCGATGGCTACACCTTC. Translating it yields CASSGPGIDGYTF.